The clone carrying this TCR beta chain has a single count. Its matching antigen is unknown. Germline-derived CDR1 and CDR2 are MRHNA and SNTAGT. The CDR3 is 19 amino acids. Trimming took 0 bases from V and 8 from J; bases not matched to a gene: 19. The data belong to a study of Ad26.COV2.S vaccination and SARS-CoV-2 variants. Study-wide context: The donor belonged to the COV1001 Ad26.COV2.S trial arm.

As for treatment: about 20 received Ad26.COV2.S at low or high dose, single or two shots; 5 received placebo; per-sample allocation not given. Collection of the samples took place on day 63 after the first injection of vaccine or placebo. Study outcomes and limitations: Breadth measured for non-spike TCRs was similar across vaccine and placebo recipients.

Sequencing was performed with immunoSEQ multiplex PCR; in TCRdb, only in-frame clones are kept and a portion is missing. This table holds hundreds of thousands of clones, more than 70% found once. This TCR was recovered from a person aged 18-60 years who received the Ad26.COV2.S COVID-19 vaccine or a placebo. This chain uses TRBV6-4 with TRBJ2-1; 7 nucleotides match TRBD2. The sample was peripheral blood, taken in a trial of Ad26.COV2.S vaccine versus placebo. CDR3 region: CASSDSILFPAGDFYEQFF. The CDR3 DNA reads TGTGCCAGCAGTGACTCGATACTCTTCCCCGCGGGGGATTTTTATGAGCAGTTCTTC.